This T cell receptor beta chain was sequenced in a study of human T cells and chemical hapten exposure. Time point indicated: patch test 2, 6 weeks after DPC sensitization. Treatment: therapeutic diphenylcyclopropenone sensitization with weekly scalp DPC. TCRdb re-analysed the RACE reads in MiXCR, keeping a single row per CDR3 protein. The data show fewer than 85,000 distinct CDR3 sequences, roughly 11% seen once. This clonotype appeared many times. Sequenced here: whole blood, sampled in connection with sensitization to the hapten diphenylcyclopropenone (DPC). This receptor was obtained from a man in his late teens or twenties with alopecia areata. Some clones in this sample may be carry-over from other donors' samples.

The CDR3 protein is CAITKGVNNEQFF. CDR3 coding DNA: TGTGCCATCACTAAGGGGGTGAACAATGAGCAGTTCTTC. The chain carries TRBV10-3 and TRBJ2-1; possible D gene TRBD1, 6 bases. Trimming cost V 7 bases and J 5 bases, with 12 bases left between them. In germline, CDR1 is ENHRY, CDR2 SYGVKD. This CDR3 is built from 13 residues.